This TCR beta chain is from a study of PD-L1 blockade in urothelial cancer. Whole-study context: Between 0 and 3 prior chemotherapy regimens had been given to patients.

The junction had 9 bases not matched to a gene; V was cut back by 5 bases and J by 5 bases. The germline V gene encodes CDR1 LNHNV and CDR2 YYDKDF (reference sequence). The CDR3 has 15 residues. Data came from immunoSEQ multiplex PCR; TCRdb stores just in-frame clones and leaves some out. The sample has fewer than 55,000 clones, around 80% seen once. The origin of this receptor is a man between 65 and 85 years old with urothelial cancer. The sequencing here drew on PBMCs, taken around atezolizumab (anti-PD-L1) treatment. J is TRBJ2-7 and V is TRBV15, with TRBD1 identical over 10 bases. In DNA form, the CDR3 reads TGTGCCACCAGCGGGGGACAGGGGAGGATCAACGAGCAGTACTTC. Residues: CATSGGQGRINEQYF.